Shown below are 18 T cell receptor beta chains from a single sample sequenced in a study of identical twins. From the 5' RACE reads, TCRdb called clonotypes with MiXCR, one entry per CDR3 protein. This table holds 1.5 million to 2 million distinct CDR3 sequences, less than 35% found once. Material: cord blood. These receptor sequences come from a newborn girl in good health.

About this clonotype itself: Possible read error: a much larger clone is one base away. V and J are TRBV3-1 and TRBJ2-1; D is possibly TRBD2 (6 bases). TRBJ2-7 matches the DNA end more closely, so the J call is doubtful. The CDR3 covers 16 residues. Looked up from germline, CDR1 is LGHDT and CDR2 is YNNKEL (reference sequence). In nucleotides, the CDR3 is TGTGCCAGCAGCCCCAACCGGGACTTTTTCTACAATGAGCAGTACTTC. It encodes CASSPNRDFFYNEQYF.

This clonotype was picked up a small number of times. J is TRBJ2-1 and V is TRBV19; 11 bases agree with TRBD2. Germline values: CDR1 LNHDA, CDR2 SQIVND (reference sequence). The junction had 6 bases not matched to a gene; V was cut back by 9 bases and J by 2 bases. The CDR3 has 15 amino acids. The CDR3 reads CARGSGGATYNEQFF. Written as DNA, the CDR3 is TGTGCCAGGGGTAGCGGGGGGGCCACCTACAATGAGCAGTTCTTC.

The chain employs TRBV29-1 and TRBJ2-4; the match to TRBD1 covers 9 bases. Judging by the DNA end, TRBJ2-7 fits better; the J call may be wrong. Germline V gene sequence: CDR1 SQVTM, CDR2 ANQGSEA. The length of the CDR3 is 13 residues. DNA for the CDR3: TGCAGCGTTTGGGACAGGGCCCACTGCGAGCAGTACTTC. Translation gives CSVWDRAHCEQYF.

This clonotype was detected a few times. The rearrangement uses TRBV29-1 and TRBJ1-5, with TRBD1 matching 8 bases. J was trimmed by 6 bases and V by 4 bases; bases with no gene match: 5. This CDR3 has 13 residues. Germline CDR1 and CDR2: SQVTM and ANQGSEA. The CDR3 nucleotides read TGCAGCGTTGCCCCAGGGGGCGGTCAGCCCCAGCATTTT. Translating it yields CSVAPGGGQPQHF.

The CDR3, as DNA: TGTGCCAGCAGCCAATACTATAGCGGGAGAGTGGAGCTGTTTTTT. Amino acids: CASSQYYSGRVELFF. V usage is TRBV14 and J usage is TRBJ2-2, with TRBD2 matching over 9 bases. J lost 10 bases, V lost 2 bases, and 8 bases had no gene match. Per germline, CDR1 SGHDN and CDR2 FVKESK. This CDR3 has 15 residues.

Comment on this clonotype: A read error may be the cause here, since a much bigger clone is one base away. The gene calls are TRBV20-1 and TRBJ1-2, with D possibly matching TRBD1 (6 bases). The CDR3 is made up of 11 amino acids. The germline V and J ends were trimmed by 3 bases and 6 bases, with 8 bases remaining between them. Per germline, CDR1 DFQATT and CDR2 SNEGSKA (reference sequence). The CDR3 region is CSARTGHGYTF. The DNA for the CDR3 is TGCAGTGCTAGGACAGGCCATGGCTACACCTTC.

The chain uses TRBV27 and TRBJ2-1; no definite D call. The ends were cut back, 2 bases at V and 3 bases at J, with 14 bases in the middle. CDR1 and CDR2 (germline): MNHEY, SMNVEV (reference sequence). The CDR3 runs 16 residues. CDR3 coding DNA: TGTGCCAGCAGTTTAGGCCCCTTCCTCAACTACAATGAGCAGTTCTTC. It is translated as CASSLGPFLNYNEQFF.

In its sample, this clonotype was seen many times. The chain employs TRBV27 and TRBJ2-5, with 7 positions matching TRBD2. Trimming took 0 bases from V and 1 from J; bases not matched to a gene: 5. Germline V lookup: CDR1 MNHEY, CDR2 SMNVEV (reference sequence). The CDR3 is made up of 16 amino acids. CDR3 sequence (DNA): TGTGCCAGCAGTTTATCCGCGGGAGAAATCCAAGAGACCCAGTACTTC. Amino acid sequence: CASSLSAGEIQETQYF.

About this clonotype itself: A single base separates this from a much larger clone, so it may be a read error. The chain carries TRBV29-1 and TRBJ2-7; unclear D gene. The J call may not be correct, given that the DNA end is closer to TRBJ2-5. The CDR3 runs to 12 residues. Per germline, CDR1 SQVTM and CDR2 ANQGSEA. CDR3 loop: CSIVGDAETQYF. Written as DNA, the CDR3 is TGCAGCATTGTAGGTGATGCGGAGACCCAGTACTTC.

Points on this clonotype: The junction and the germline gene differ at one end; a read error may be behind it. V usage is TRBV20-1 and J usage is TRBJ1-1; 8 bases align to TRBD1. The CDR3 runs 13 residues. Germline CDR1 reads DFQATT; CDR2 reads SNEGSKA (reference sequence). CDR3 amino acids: CSTRADRGSEAFF. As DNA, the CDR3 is TGCAGTACTAGAGCCGACAGGGGTAGTGAAGCTTTCTTT.

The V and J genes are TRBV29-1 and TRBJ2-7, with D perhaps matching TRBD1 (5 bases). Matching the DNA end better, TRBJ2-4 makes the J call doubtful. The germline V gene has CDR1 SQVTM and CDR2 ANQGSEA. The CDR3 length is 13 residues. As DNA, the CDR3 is TGCAGCGTTGAAGACCAGCAGGGTTCCATTCAGTACTTC. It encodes CSVEDQQGSIQYF.

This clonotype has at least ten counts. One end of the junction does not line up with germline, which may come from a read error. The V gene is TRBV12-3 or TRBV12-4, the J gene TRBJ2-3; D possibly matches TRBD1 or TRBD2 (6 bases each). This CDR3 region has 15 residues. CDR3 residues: CASSLTGGGTDTQYF. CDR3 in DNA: TGCGCCAGCAGCTTGACAGGCGGGGGCACAGATACGCAGTATTTT.

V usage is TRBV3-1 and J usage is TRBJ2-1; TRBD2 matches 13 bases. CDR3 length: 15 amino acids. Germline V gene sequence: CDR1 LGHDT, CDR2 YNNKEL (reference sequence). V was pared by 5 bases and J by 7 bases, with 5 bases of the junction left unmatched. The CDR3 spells CASSWTSGRRNEQFF. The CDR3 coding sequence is TGTGCCAGCAGCTGGACTAGCGGGAGACGAAATGAGCAGTTCTTC.

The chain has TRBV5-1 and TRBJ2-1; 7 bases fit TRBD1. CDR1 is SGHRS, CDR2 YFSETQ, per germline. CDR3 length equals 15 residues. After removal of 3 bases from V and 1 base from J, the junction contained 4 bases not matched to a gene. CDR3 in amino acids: CASSSLDRSYNEQFF. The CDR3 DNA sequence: TGCGCCAGCAGCTCCCTGGACAGGTCCTACAATGAGCAGTTCTTC.

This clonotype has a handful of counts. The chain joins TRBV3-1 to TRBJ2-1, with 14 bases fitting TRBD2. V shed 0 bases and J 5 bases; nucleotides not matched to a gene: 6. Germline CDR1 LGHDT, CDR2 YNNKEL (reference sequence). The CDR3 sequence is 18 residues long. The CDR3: CASSQERGLAGDDNEQFF. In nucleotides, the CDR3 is TGTGCCAGCAGCCAAGAAAGGGGACTAGCGGGAGACGACAATGAGCAGTTCTTC.

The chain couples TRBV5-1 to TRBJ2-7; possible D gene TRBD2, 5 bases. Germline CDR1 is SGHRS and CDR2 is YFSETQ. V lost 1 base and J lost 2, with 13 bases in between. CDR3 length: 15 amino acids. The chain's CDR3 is CASSLSGSGTYEQYF. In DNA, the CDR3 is TGCGCCAGCAGCTTGTCGGGGAGTGGAACCTACGAGCAGTACTTC.

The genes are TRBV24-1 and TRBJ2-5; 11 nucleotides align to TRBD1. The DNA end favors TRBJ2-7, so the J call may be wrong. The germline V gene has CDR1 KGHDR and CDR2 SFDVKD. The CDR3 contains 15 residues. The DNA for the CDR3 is TGTGCCACCAGTGAGCCCGGACAGGGGGCGAACGAGCAGTACTTC. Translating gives CATSEPGQGANEQYF.

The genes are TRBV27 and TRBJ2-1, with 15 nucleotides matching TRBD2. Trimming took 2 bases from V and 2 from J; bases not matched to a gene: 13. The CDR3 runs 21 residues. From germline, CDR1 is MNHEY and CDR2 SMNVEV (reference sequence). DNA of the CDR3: TGTGCCAGCAGTTTAAATGGCGGACTAGCGGGAGGGCTGGTGCCCTACAATGAGCAGTTCTTC. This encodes CASSLNGGLAGGLVPYNEQFF.